Below are 21 T cell receptor beta chains sequenced from a single sample in a study of blood T cell repertoires in COVID-19 (dated by TCRdb to the early 2020s). Library prep was done by the immunoSEQ multiplex PCR assay. What TCRdb holds here is the immuneACCESS table cut down to in-frame rearrangements. Part of the clones is not present; checked against another copy, under half of the missing clones reflect an unresolved V gene, and the others are unexplained. The sample table lists some 260,000 clones, around 80% of them with a count of one. The ten biggest clones cover over 4% of the sample. Material for sequencing was PBMCs or T cells enriched from blood (not recorded which). The receptor source for this set is a man aged 30 to 45 with acute COVID-19.

This clone was seen a handful of times. The CDR3 region is CASSEPKMNTEAFF. The CDR3 DNA follows: TGTGCCAGCAGTGAACCCAAAATGAACACTGAAGCTTTCTTT. The chain recombines TRBV2 with TRBJ1-1; D not certain. CDR3 length: 14 amino acids. Germline values: CDR1 SNHLY, CDR2 FYNNEI. Between the trimmed V and J ends, which lost 2 bases and 0 bases, there was a span of 7 bases.

The rearrangement links TRBV7-9 to TRBJ1-3; D is unclear. Germline V gene sequence: CDR1 SEHNR, CDR2 FQNEAQ (reference sequence). The CDR3 loop spans 14 amino acids. V dropped 3 bases and J dropped 4 bases, with 10 bases sitting between them. CDR3 DNA sequence: TGTGCCAGCAGCTTGATTGGCGGGGGAAACACCATATATTTT. Translated, it gives CASSLIGGGNTIYF.

This chain joins TRBV28 and TRBJ1-1, with TRBD1 as a possible D gene (5 bases). This CDR3 is built from 16 residues. V was trimmed by 3 bases and J by 5 bases, leaving 19 bases between them. Germline CDR1 is MDHEN and CDR2 is SYDVKM. The CDR3 sequence is CASSLRGGMIGTEAFF. CDR3 sequence (DNA): TGTGCCAGCAGTTTGAGGGGAGGTATGATAGGGACTGAAGCTTTCTTT.

The CDR3 DNA reads as TGTGCCTGGAGTGTACTACCCCCAGCGGGGGGGCCGGGTGAGCAGTTCTTC. Amino acids: CAWSVLPPAGGPGEQFF. The rearrangement links TRBV30 to TRBJ2-1, with 10 bases matching TRBD2. In germline, CDR1 is GTSNPN, CDR2 SVGIG (reference sequence). The CDR3 extends over 17 amino acids. Unmatched junction bases numbered 14, after V lost 0 bases and J lost 9 bases.

This clone was counted a single time. V gene TRBV14 combines with J gene TRBJ2-1; 7 nucleotides match TRBD1. CDR3 length equals 15 residues. V dropped 4 bases and J dropped 3; count of bases not matched to a gene: 6. In germline, CDR1 is SGHDN, CDR2 FVKESK. The CDR3 DNA sequence: TGTGCCAGCAGCCTCCCGGGGACAGTCTACAATGAGCAGTTCTTC. This encodes CASSLPGTVYNEQFF. Complete variable domain (other parts from reference TRBV14 and TRBJ2-1): EAGVTQFPSHSVIEKGQTVTLRCDPISGHDNLYWYRRVMGKEIKFLLHFVKESKQDESGMPNNRFLAERTGGTYSTLKVQPAELEDSGVYFCASSLPGTVYNEQFFGPGTRLTVL.

The chain employs TRBV27 and TRBJ2-7; the match to TRBD1 covers 9 bases. CDR3 length: 15 residues. Per the germline V gene, CDR1 is MNHEY and CDR2 is SMNVEV (reference sequence). DNA of the CDR3: TGTGCCAGCAGCTTGACCGGGACAGGGATCTACGGGCAGTACGTC. Translated, it gives CASSLTGTGIYGQYV.

V and J are TRBV30 and TRBJ1-2, with TRBD1 identical over 8 bases. The junction had 15 bases not matched to a gene; V was cut back by 2 bases and J by 7 bases. The CDR3 sequence is 16 residues long. The germline V gene has CDR1 GTSNPN and CDR2 SVGIG (reference sequence). The CDR3 nucleotides are TGTGCCTGGAGTTCCAAATCCGGGACAGGTAAAGGTGGCTACACCTTC. Translated, it gives CAWSSKSGTGKGGYTF.

V gene TRBV24-1 combines with J gene TRBJ2-3; the D gene is possibly TRBD2 (6 bases). V was trimmed by 6 bases and J by 2 bases, leaving 14 bases between them. In germline, CDR1 is KGHDR, CDR2 SFDVKD. The CDR3 consists of 15 residues. In nucleotides, the CDR3 is TGTGCCACCAGTAATCCAAGGCGGGACACAGATACGCAGTATTTT. It encodes CATSNPRRDTDTQYF.

The gene calls are TRBV2 and TRBJ2-1, with 10 bases fitting TRBD1. This CDR3 has 14 residues. The trim removed 3 bases at V and 6 bases at J, leaving 2 bases unmatched. Per germline, CDR1 SNHLY and CDR2 FYNNEI. In DNA, the CDR3 is TGTGCCAGCAGTGATAGGACAGGGGGCAATGAGCAGTTCTTC. The encoded protein is CASSDRTGGNEQFF. The whole variable domain, filled in from reference TRBV2 and TRBJ2-1, reads EPEVTQTPSHQVTQMGQEVILRCVPISNHLYFYWYRQILGQKVEFLVSFYNNEISEKSEIFDDQFSVERPDGSNFTLKIRSTKLEDSAMYFCASSDRTGGNEQFFGPGTRLTVL.

J is TRBJ1-6 and V is TRBV19, with a tentative D call TRBD1 (6 bases). The germline V and J ends were trimmed by 3 bases and 8 bases, with 14 bases remaining between them. This CDR3 has 15 residues. Looked up from germline, CDR1 is LNHDA and CDR2 is SQIVND (reference sequence). The chain's CDR3 is CASSIIRGADSPLHF. The DNA of the CDR3 is TGTGCCAGTAGTATTATCAGGGGCGCTGATTCACCCCTCCACTTT.

The chain is built from TRBV27 and TRBJ1-4, with 8 bases aligning to TRBD1. This CDR3 region has 15 residues. Germline V gene sequence: CDR1 MNHEY, CDR2 SMNVEV (reference sequence). Trimming removed 10 bases from V and 3 bases from J; junction bases left unmatched: 10. As DNA, the CDR3 is TGTGCCACAACCAAGACAGGGGAACCTAATGAAAAACTGTTTTTT. Translating it yields CATTKTGEPNEKLFF.

The chain recombines TRBV28 with TRBJ2-5; maybe TRBD2 (5 bases). This CDR3 region has 12 residues. In germline, CDR1 is MDHEN, CDR2 SYDVKM. Trimming stripped 10 bases from V and 6 bases from J, with 15 bases between. The DNA for the CDR3 is TGTGCCACTGCCGCGGGCAAGAAGACCCAGTACTTC. It translates to CATAAGKKTQYF.

This clone was seen only once. The V gene is TRBV7-2, the J gene TRBJ2-1; TRBD2 matches at 7 bases. Germline CDR1 SGHTA, CDR2 FQGNSA. CDR3 size: 16 residues. V trimming: 2 bases; J trimming: 7 bases; junction bases outside the gene matches: 11. The CDR3 region is CASSLIMSGAGNEQFF. In nucleotides, the CDR3 is TGTGCCAGCAGCTTAATCATGTCGGGAGCGGGGAATGAGCAGTTCTTC.

The chain uses TRBV7-9 and TRBJ2-2, with D tentatively TRBD2 (6 bases). Per germline, CDR1 SEHNR and CDR2 FQNEAQ (reference sequence). This CDR3 region has 14 residues. The V end lost 1 base, the J end lost 4 bases, and 7 bases lay between the germline ends. The CDR3 loop is CASSLGGATGELFF. In nucleotides, the CDR3 is TGTGCCAGCAGCTTAGGCGGGGCCACCGGGGAGCTGTTTTTT.

The chain carries TRBV29-1 and TRBJ1-5; weak D call: TRBD1 (5 bases). The germline gives CDR1 SQVTM, CDR2 ANQGSEA. V lost 5 bases and J lost 0, with 8 bases in between. The CDR3 is 13 amino acids. CDR3 in amino acids: CSVKTDSNQPQHF. The CDR3 region has the DNA TGCAGCGTTAAGACAGATAGCAATCAGCCCCAGCATTTT.

This clone was found once. The V call is TRBV10-3, the J call TRBJ2-1; D gene unclear. Germline V CDR1 and CDR2: ENHRY, SYGVKD. The CDR3 runs to 11 residues. The V end was cut by 9 bases, the J end by 10 bases, with 13 bases between. CDR3 nucleotide sequence: TGTGCCATGGCCGATACCGGGGAGCAGTTCTTC. Translated, it gives CAMADTGEQFF.

The chain employs TRBV5-6 and TRBJ1-2, with 7 nucleotides matching TRBD1. Per germline, CDR1 SGHDT and CDR2 YYEEEE. Trimming removed 3 bases from V and 6 bases from J; junction bases left unmatched: 8. This CDR3 contains 14 residues. For the CDR3, the DNA is TGTGCCAGCAGCTCCACAGGGGAGGAGGATGGCTACACCTTC. Translating gives CASSSTGEEDGYTF.

The sample holds a few counts of this clone. This chain uses TRBV6-4 with TRBJ2-2; possibly TRBD1 for D (6 bases). Germline values: CDR1 MRHNA, CDR2 SNTAGT. Deletions cut 3 bases from V and 6 bases from J, with 11 bases between. CDR3 size: 14 residues. The CDR3 spells CASSEAPGAGELFF. In DNA, the CDR3 is TGTGCCAGCAGTGAGGCTCCAGGGGCCGGGGAGCTGTTTTTT.

A note on this clone: Lacking the conserved final phenylalanine or tryptophan, this CDR3 likely reflects a read error. The DNA is omitted, as the CDR3 cannot be located on it reliably, and the CDR3 follows TCRdb's listing. V and J are TRBV20-1 and TRBJ1-2. Including both end residues, the CDR3 is 11 amino acids long. Germline V CDR1 and CDR2: DFQATT, SNEGSKA (reference sequence). Here the CDR3 reads CSAARGLQIIL.

The rearrangement uses TRBV10-1 and TRBJ1-2; a weak D match, TRBD1 (6 bases). V gave up 3 bases and J gave up 8 bases, with 13 bases separating them. CDR3 length: 13 residues. CDR1 and CDR2 (germline): WNHNN, SYGVQD (reference sequence). CDR3 DNA: TGCGCCAGCAGTGATAACAGGGCACGAGGCTACACCTTC. Protein: CASSDNRARGYTF.

The chain joins TRBV6-1 to TRBJ2-1; D is unclear. CDR3 length equals 17 residues. Trimming shortened V by 4 bases and J by 0 bases, and 16 bases separated the two germline ends. The germline V gene has CDR1 MNHNS and CDR2 SASEGT. The CDR3 bases are TGTGCCAGCAGTGTACGTCAAATAATTAGCTCCTACAATGAGCAGTTCTTC. It encodes CASSVRQIISSYNEQFF.